This TCR beta chain derives from a study of T cell repertoires in cytomegalovirus infection. TCRdb passed the reads through MiXCR, listing each CDR3 protein once. The sample has 750,000 to 950,000 distinct CDR3 sequences; 29% are singletons. The study's findings and limits: CMV-specific HLA-C-restricted TCR beta clonotypes dominated the ex vivo response.

In the case of this clonotype: Its target is unknown.

Per the germline V gene, CDR1 is MNHEY and CDR2 is SMNVEV (reference sequence). Trimming took 4 bases from V and 5 from J, leaving 14 bases between them. The CDR3 contains 14 residues. V is TRBV27 and J is TRBJ1-1; D possibly corresponds to TRBD1 (6 bases). The source material was cultured CD8+ T cells from PBMCs, sampled from culture after CMV antigen stimulation. The receptor was isolated from a human donor in good health (CMV status not recorded). Some clones in this sample may be carry-over from other donors' samples. The CDR3 bases are TGTGCCAGCAGTTCAGCACAGGGACGGACTGAAGCTTTCTTT. Residues: CASSSAQGRTEAFF.